One and the same sample provided the 30 T cell receptor beta chains below, sequenced in a study of cytomegalovirus exposure and HLA in healthy donors. PCR used 60 Vbeta primers and 13 Jbeta primers. Libraries were prepared by immunoSEQ multiplex PCR; TCRdb keeps only in-frame clonotypes and omits some of them. The table lists about 180,000 clones, 82% of them singletons. Sequencing was performed on PBMCs. The receptors here all came from a man between 40 and 49 years old in good health and CMV-seronegative.

The DNA for the CDR3 is TGTGCCAGCAGCCATAGCGGGAGGTCCTACAATGAGCAGTTCTTC. This gives the protein CASSHSGRSYNEQFF. This chain connects TRBV6-5 to TRBJ2-1; 10 bases map to TRBD2. This CDR3 contains 15 residues. With V trimmed by 6 bases and J by 1 base, 3 bases remained unmatched. Looked up from germline, CDR1 is MNHEY and CDR2 is SVGAGI.

This clone was counted once. This specimen includes other DNA sequences encoding the same CDR3. The J gene is TRBJ1-5, the V gene TRBV18; 8 bases are a match to TRBD1. From germline, CDR1 is KGHSH and CDR2 LQKENI. CDR3 length: 14 amino acids. With V trimmed by 4 bases and J by 7 bases, 6 bases remained unmatched. The CDR3 reads CASSLTGTGQPQHF. The CDR3 nucleotides are TGTGCCAGCTCACTGACAGGGACAGGACAGCCCCAGCATTTT.

The chain combines TRBV2 with TRBJ1-4, with TRBD1 matching over 9 bases. This CDR3 contains 15 residues. Germline V CDR1 and CDR2: SNHLY, FYNNEI. V gave up 2 bases and J gave up 8 bases; unmatched junction bases: 6. CDR3 DNA sequence: TGTGCCAGCAGTGAATCCGGGACAGGGACAGAAAAACTGTTTTTT. Its protein product is CASSESGTGTEKLFF.

A single count supports this clone. This chain uses TRBV2 with TRBJ1-1; 7 bases align to TRBD1. The CDR3 spans 15 residues. J lost 5 bases, V lost 6 bases, and 12 bases had no gene match. Germline values: CDR1 SNHLY, CDR2 FYNNEI. The CDR3 protein is CASRTGSAWMTEAFF. DNA of the CDR3: TGTGCCAGCAGGACAGGGTCAGCGTGGATGACTGAAGCTTTCTTT.

The chain links TRBV21-1 to TRBJ2-3; the table calls TRBD2, which could not be checked here. TRBV21-1 is a listed pseudogene. The CDR3 runs 18 residues. The CDR3 region is CATSGLAEIGGVTDTQYF. For the CDR3, the DNA is TGTGCCACTTCGGGACTAGCGGAAATTGGGGGGGTTACAGATACGCAGTATTTT.

This chain joins TRBV2 and TRBJ2-3, with 8 bases fitting TRBD1. The CDR3 sequence is 15 residues long. Germline V gene data show CDR1 as SNHLY and CDR2 as FYNNEI. Trimming cost V 6 bases and J 3 bases; bases outside gene matches: 8. The CDR3 DNA reads TGTGCCAGCAGGGCCCCGGGACAGGCGACAGATACGCAGTATTTT. This encodes CASRAPGQATDTQYF.

The rearrangement links TRBV5-1 to TRBJ2-5, with 10 bases fitting TRBD2. The junction had 5 bases not matched to a gene; V was cut back by 1 base and J by 5 bases. The CDR3 runs to 15 residues. Germline-derived CDR1 and CDR2 are SGHRS and YFSETQ. The CDR3 sequence: CASSLPSGSLETQYF. The CDR3 DNA reads TGCGCCAGCAGCTTGCCTAGCGGGAGCTTGGAGACCCAGTACTTC.

The chain couples TRBV11-2 to TRBJ2-7; 8 positions match TRBD2. The germline V gene has CDR1 SGHAT and CDR2 FQNNGV. CDR3 size: 15 residues. J lost 3 bases, V lost 4 bases, and 8 bases had no gene match. The CDR3 sequence: CASSSREVILYEQYF. Here the CDR3 DNA reads TGTGCCAGCAGCTCGCGGGAGGTAATCCTCTACGAGCAGTACTTC.

The rearrangement joins TRBV2 to TRBJ1-3, with D hard to call. CDR1 is SNHLY, CDR2 FYNNEI, per germline. The CDR3 runs to 15 residues. The ends were cut back, 4 bases at V and 0 bases at J, with 10 bases in the middle. In nucleotides, the CDR3 is TGTGCCAGCAGTGTCGAGCAACTCTCTGGAAACACCATATATTTT. Translation gives CASSVEQLSGNTIYF. The whole variable domain, remainder taken from reference TRBV2 and TRBJ1-3, is EPEVTQTPSHQVTQMGQEVILRCVPISNHLYFYWYRQILGQKVEFLVSFYNNEISEKSEIFDDQFSVERPDGSNFTLKIRSTKLEDSAMYFCASSVEQLSGNTIYFGEGSWLTVV.

The V call is TRBV5-1, the J call TRBJ2-1; 7 bases line up with TRBD2. The CDR3 covers 12 residues. V lost 7 bases, J lost 6 bases, and 4 bases stayed unmatched. Germline V gene lookup returns CDR1 SGHRS and CDR2 YFSETQ. CDR3 DNA: TGCGCCAGCTCCGGGGGGTTCAATGAGCAGTTCTTC. This codes for CASSGGFNEQFF.

CDR3 in amino acids: CASSSPSRAGDTDTQYF. The CDR3 coding sequence is TGTGCCAGCAGTTCCCCTTCGCGAGCGGGGGACACAGATACGCAGTATTTT. The chain links TRBV28 to TRBJ2-3, with 8 bases that match TRBD2. V shed 4 bases, J shed 2 bases, and the junction held 11 bases outside the gene matches. The CDR3 length is 17 residues. Germline CDR1 and CDR2: MDHEN and SYDVKM.

The chain combines TRBV7-9 with TRBJ2-7; no clear D. Germline lookup yields CDR1 SEHNR and CDR2 FQNEAQ (reference sequence). This CDR3 is built from 17 residues. Deletions cut 4 bases from V and 0 bases from J, with 19 bases between. The CDR3 loop is CASSSKVEATFSYEQYF. DNA of the CDR3: TGTGCCAGCAGCTCGAAAGTTGAGGCCACCTTCTCCTACGAGCAGTACTTC.

This clone was found a few times. The J gene is TRBJ2-1, the V gene TRBV6-1; D is ambiguous. The CDR3 totals 14 residues. Trimming stripped 5 bases from V and 4 bases from J, with 12 bases between. The V gene's germline CDR1 is MNHNS and CDR2 SASEGT. Written as DNA, the CDR3 is TGTGCCAGCAGTTTGCGCTTCCTTTACAATGAGCAGTTCTTC. It specifies CASSLRFLYNEQFF.

The chain links TRBV6-4 to TRBJ1-1; D is possibly TRBD1 (6 bases). This CDR3 is 14 amino acids long. Germline V gives CDR1 MRHNA, CDR2 SNTAGT. The ends were cut back, 5 bases at V and 11 bases at J, with 21 bases in the middle. CDR3 in amino acids: CASSPSTSTGTAFF. The CDR3 coding sequence is TGTGCCAGCAGTCCCTCGACGTCAACAGGGACGGCTTTCTTT.

The chain couples TRBV19 to TRBJ1-5, with TRBD1 matching 7 bases. CDR3 length: 14 amino acids. The V gene end was trimmed by 6 bases and the J gene end by 5 bases; junction bases not matched to a gene: 7. CDR1 LNHDA and CDR2 SQIVND come from the germline V gene (reference sequence). CDR3 coding DNA: TGTGCCAGTAGAATTACAGGGGATCATCAGCCCCAGCATTTT. Translation gives CASRITGDHQPQHF.

This chain links TRBV28 with TRBJ2-2; the D is unclear. V lost 10 bases and J lost 4, with 13 bases in between. The CDR3 is 13 amino acids. In germline, CDR1 is MDHEN, CDR2 SYDVKM. The CDR3 DNA sequence: TGTGCCACCTTAATGTTGAGCACCGGGGAGCTGTTTTTT. This gives the protein CATLMLSTGELFF. Variable domain in full (rest from reference TRBV28 and TRBJ2-2): DVKVTQSSRYLVKRTGEKVFLECVQDMDHENMFWYRQDPGLGLRLIYFSYDVKMKEKGDIPEGYSVSREKKERFSLILESASTNQTSMYLCATLMLSTGELFFGEGSRLTVL.

This chain links TRBV28 with TRBJ2-2, with 12 bases that match TRBD2. There are 17 residues in the CDR3. Germline V gene lookup returns CDR1 MDHEN and CDR2 SYDVKM. Trimming at V came to 4 bases and at J to 2 bases, leaving 5 bases not matched to a gene. The CDR3 loop reads CASSSRTSGVNTGELFF. The CDR3 DNA reads TGTGCCAGCAGTTCTCGGACTAGCGGGGTAAACACCGGGGAGCTGTTTTTT. The full variable domain, rest sourced from reference TRBV28 and TRBJ2-2, is DVKVTQSSRYLVKRTGEKVFLECVQDMDHENMFWYRQDPGLGLRLIYFSYDVKMKEKGDIPEGYSVSREKKERFSLILESASTNQTSMYLCASSSRTSGVNTGELFFGEGSRLTVL.

The chain is built from TRBV5-6 and TRBJ2-1; the D gene is possibly TRBD2 (6 bases). The CDR3 spans 16 residues. Deletions cut 0 bases from V and 2 bases from J, with 12 bases between. Germline CDR1 SGHDT, CDR2 YYEEEE. The chain's CDR3 is CASSLATGEAYNEQFF. CDR3 nucleotide sequence: TGTGCCAGCAGCTTGGCAACGGGAGAGGCCTACAATGAGCAGTTCTTC.

This chain connects TRBV6-4 to TRBJ2-3; D remains unclear. The CDR3 runs 13 residues. Germline assignment: CDR1 MRHNA and CDR2 SNTAGT. V lost 3 bases and J lost 6, with 10 bases in between. This CDR3 reads CASSEVHIDTQYF. The CDR3 region has the DNA TGTGCCAGCAGTGAGGTTCACATCGATACGCAGTATTTT.

V gene TRBV7-9 combines with J gene TRBJ2-5, with D maybe TRBD2 (7 bases). Germline V gene data show CDR1 as SEHNR and CDR2 as FQNEAQ (reference sequence). V gave up 1 base and J gave up 4 bases, with 10 bases separating them. The CDR3 runs 14 residues. The DNA for the CDR3 is TGTGCCAGCAGCTTAGATAGGGGGGGAGAGACCCAGTACTTC. Its protein product is CASSLDRGGETQYF.

The chain recombines TRBV11-2 with TRBJ2-3; weak D call: TRBD2 (5 bases). This CDR3 spans 16 amino acids. Germline values: CDR1 SGHAT, CDR2 FQNNGV. With 6 bases removed from V and 3 bases from J, the gap between germline ends came to 19 bases. The DNA for the CDR3 is TGTGCCAGCAGTCGACTAAACAACAGAGGGACAGATACGCAGTATTTT. This encodes CASSRLNNRGTDTQYF.

This rearrangement joins TRBV14 to TRBJ1-1; D gene uncertain. CDR3 length: 13 residues. Per the germline V gene, CDR1 is SGHDN and CDR2 is FVKESK. V dropped 4 bases and J dropped 1 base, with 7 bases sitting between them. CDR3 loop: CASSLSRNTEAFF. The CDR3 bases are TGTGCCAGCAGCCTATCTAGGAACACTGAAGCTTTCTTT.

This clone was counted a single time. In DNA, the CDR3 is TGTGCCAGCAGTGAATCGTGGGCAGGGGGTGAATCTGGAAACACCATATATTTT. It encodes CASSESWAGGESGNTIYF. This chain links TRBV25-1 with TRBJ1-3; 7 nucleotides align to TRBD1. Germline V gives CDR1 MGHDK, CDR2 SYGVNS. With 1 base clipped from V and 1 base from J, the junction kept 10 bases outside the gene matches. This CDR3 is built from 18 residues.

DNA of the CDR3: TGTGCCAGCAGCCCCGTGGGGACAGGGGGGGGAAAACTGTTTTTT. It translates to CASSPVGTGGGKLFF. The chain joins TRBV9 to TRBJ1-4; 11 nucleotides line up with TRBD1. V shed 4 bases and J 10 bases; nucleotides not matched to a gene: 9. The length of the CDR3 is 15 residues. Germline-derived CDR1 and CDR2 are SGDLS and YYNGEE.

This chain uses TRBV7-3 with TRBJ2-5; 8 nucleotides agree with TRBD2. Per the germline V gene, CDR1 is SGHTA and CDR2 is FQGTGA. Trimming cost V 5 bases and J 5 bases; bases outside gene matches: 4. The CDR3 extends over 13 amino acids. CDR3 DNA: TGTGCCAGCAGCCGTAGCGGGACGGAGACCCAGTACTTC. This sequence encodes CASSRSGTETQYF.

The chain carries TRBV4-3 and TRBJ2-1; D possibly corresponds to TRBD1 (5 bases). Germline values: CDR1 LGHNA, CDR2 YSLEER. Trimming left V 6 bases short and J 1 base short, with 10 bases between. CDR3 size: 14 residues. CDR3 in DNA: TGCGCCAGCAGTTGGGGCGAATCCTACAATGAGCAGTTCTTC. It codes for CASSWGESYNEQFF.

This chain connects TRBV18 to TRBJ1-3; 8 nucleotides align to TRBD1. This CDR3 contains 15 residues. CDR1 is KGHSH, CDR2 LQKENI, per germline. V gave up 4 bases and J gave up 0 bases; unmatched junction bases: 2. In nucleotides, the CDR3 is TGTGCCAGCTCACGACAGGGGAGCTCTGGAAACACCATATATTTT. Protein sequence: CASSRQGSSGNTIYF. Together with reference TRBV18 and TRBJ1-3, the CDR3 gives the full variable domain: NAGVMQNPRHLVRRRGQEARLRCSPMKGHSHVYWYRQLPEEGLKFMVYLQKENIIDESGMPKERFSAEFPKEGPSILRIQQVVRGDSAAYFCASSRQGSSGNTIYFGEGSWLTVV.

A word on this clone: Different DNA sequences within this sample yield the same CDR3. The chain couples TRBV7-8 to TRBJ1-1, with unresolved D. The CDR3 contains 13 residues. Germline values: CDR1 SGHVS, CDR2 FQNEAQ. Trimming cost V 2 bases and J 1 base, with 5 bases left between them. The CDR3 coding sequence is TGTGCCAGCAGCTTAACGGGGAACACTGAAGCTTTCTTT. Encoded protein: CASSLTGNTEAFF.

The V and J genes are TRBV5-3 and TRBJ1-3; 7 bases match TRBD1. TRBV5-3 is noted as an ORF with a role that remains uncertain. Unmatched junction bases numbered 21, after V lost 3 bases and J lost 3 bases. CDR3 size: 20 residues. The CDR3 nucleotides are TGTGCCAGAAGCTCCCCCTCACCCCGGACAGGCCCGACTGGTGGAAACACCATATATTTT. It specifies CARSSPSPRTGPTGGNTIYF.

The chain combines TRBV14 with TRBJ1-6; TRBD1 might be the D (5 bases). Trimming took off 1 base at V and 0 bases at J, with 16 bases between the two ends. The CDR3 runs to 19 residues. Germline values: CDR1 SGHDN, CDR2 FVKESK. The CDR3: CASSQGAGTQSSYNSPLHF. As DNA, the CDR3 is TGTGCCAGCAGCCAAGGAGCCGGGACTCAGAGCTCCTATAATTCACCCCTCCACTTT.